This entry is about one T cell receptor beta chain. What it binds is unknown. Assay: immunoSEQ multiplex PCR; the TCRdb copy retains only in-frame clones and omits some. The sample lists roughly 7,800 clones, more than 40% occurring once. This entry belongs to a study of Tregs in tolerant kidney transplant recipients. Study-level information: FACS sorting followed a 6-day coculture of CFSE-labeled recipient PBMCs with irradiated graft donor PBMCs.

This CDR3 spans 13 amino acids. CDR1 and CDR2 from the germline V gene are SGHRS and YFSETQ. V shed 7 bases and J shed 4 bases, with 13 bases lying between them. The V call is TRBV5-1, the J call TRBJ2-3, with D uncertain. The clonotype originates from a human donor in good health. What was sequenced was CD4+ T cells from blood cultured with allogeneic cells. For the CDR3, the DNA is TGCGCCAGCTCTCCGACTGTCCCAGATACGCAGTATTTT. The encoded protein is CASSPTVPDTQYF.